This TCR beta chain originates from a study of T cells in Graves' hyperthyroidism and ophthalmopathy. Study information: Upon initial diagnosis and before any treatment, peripheral blood was collected.

General study results and limits: Stable hyperthyroidism was separated from ophthalmopathy by a model based on 13 V-J features.

Amplified TCR beta CDR3 regions came from RNA transcripts. Initially, a first-round RT-PCR of the TCR CDR3 employed the HTBI primer set. Each CDR3 protein gets one entry after TCRdb re-called the multiplex PCR reads with MiXCR. The sample includes hundreds of thousands of distinct CDR3 sequences, about a sixth seen only once; the top ten take around 3.9%. This clonotype was counted at least ten times. The antigen is undetermined. The study excluded patients with uncontrolled infection, other autoimmune disease, pregnancy or lactation. The TCR sequence derives from a woman between 25 and 40 years old with Graves' hyperthyroidism. Sequenced: blood.

This chain's CDR3 is CASSLSSGTGLTYEQYF. CDR3 sequence (DNA): TGCGCCAGCAGCTTGTCTTCGGGGACAGGGTTGACCTACGAGCAGTACTTC. The V call is TRBV5-1, the J call TRBJ2-7; 9 nucleotides line up with TRBD1. The V segment lost 1 base and the J segment 2 bases; nucleotides outside the gene matches: 10. The CDR3 spans 17 residues. The germline V gene has CDR1 SGHRS and CDR2 YFSETQ.